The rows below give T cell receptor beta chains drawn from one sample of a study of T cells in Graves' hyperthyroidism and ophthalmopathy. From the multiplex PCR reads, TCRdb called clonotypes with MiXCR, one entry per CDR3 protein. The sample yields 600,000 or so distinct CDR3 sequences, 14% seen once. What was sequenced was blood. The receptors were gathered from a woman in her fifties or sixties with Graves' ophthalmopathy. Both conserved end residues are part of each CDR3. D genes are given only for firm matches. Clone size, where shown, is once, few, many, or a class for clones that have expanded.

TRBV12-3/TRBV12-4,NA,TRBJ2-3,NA,TGTGCCAGCAGTACCTTAAGTTCTAGCACAGATACGCAGTATTTT,CASSTLSSSTDTQYF
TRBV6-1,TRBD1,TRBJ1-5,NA,TGTGCCAGCAGTCGCGACAGGGTCAACAATCAGCCCCAGCATTTT,CASSRDRVNNQPQHF
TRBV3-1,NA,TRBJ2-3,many,TGTGCCAGCAGCCAAGACCCAGGGGTGGGCACAGATACGCAGTATTTT,CASSQDPGVGTDTQYF
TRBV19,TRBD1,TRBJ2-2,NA,TGTGCCAGTTCTCCCGGGACAGACACCGGGGAGCTGTTTTTT,CASSPGTDTGELFF
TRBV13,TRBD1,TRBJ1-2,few,TGTGCCAGCAGCTTAGGCGGGGGGACAGGGGCCTATGGCTACACCTTC,CASSLGGGTGAYGYTF
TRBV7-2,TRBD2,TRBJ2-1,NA,TGTGCCAGCAGCTACCCACTAGCGGGTCTTTCCTACAATGAGCAGTTCTTC,CASSYPLAGLSYNEQFF
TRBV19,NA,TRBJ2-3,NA,TGTGCCAGTAGTTCGGGACAACATACGCAGTATTTT,CASSSGQHTQYF
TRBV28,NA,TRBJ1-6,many,TGTGCCAGCAGTTTATCTATCCCATCGGGGTCACCCCTCCACTTT,CASSLSIPSGSPLHF
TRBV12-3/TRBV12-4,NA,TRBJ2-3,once,TGTGCCAGCGCGAGGCCGGGAGCGGCAGATACGCAGTATTTT,CASARPGAADTQYF
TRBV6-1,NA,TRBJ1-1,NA,TGTGCCAGCAGTGAATGGGCGGATGAAGCTTTCTTT,CASSEWADEAFF
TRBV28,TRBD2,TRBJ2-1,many,TGTGCCAGCAGCCCTACTAGCGGCTTGGGGATGGGGTCCTACAATGAGCAGTTCTTC,CASSPTSGLGMGSYNEQFF
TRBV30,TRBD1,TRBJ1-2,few,TGTGCCTGGAGCAGGACAGGGGGCAACTATGGCTACACCTTC,CAWSRTGGNYGYTF
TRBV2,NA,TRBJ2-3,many,TGTGCCAGCAGTGAAGACCAGGGGGGAACAGATACGCAGTATTTT,CASSEDQGGTDTQYF
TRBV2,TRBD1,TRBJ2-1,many,TGTGCCAGCACCTCATACAGGGGATCCTACAATGAGCAGTTCTTC,CASTSYRGSYNEQFF
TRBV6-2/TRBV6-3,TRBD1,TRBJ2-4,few,TGTGCCAGCAGTTACCACCGACAGGGAGAGGCCAAAAACATTCAGTACTTC,CASSYHRQGEAKNIQYF
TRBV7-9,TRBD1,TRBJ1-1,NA,TGTGCCAGCAGCCTTGGAACAGGGGTGGACACTGAAGCTTTCTTT,CASSLGTGVDTEAFF
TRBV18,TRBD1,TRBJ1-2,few,TGTGCCAGCTCACCAAAGGACAGGGCGGATGGCTACACCTTC,CASSPKDRADGYTF
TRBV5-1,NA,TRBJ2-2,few,TGCGCCACCACCTATAGCGGTTCGAACACCGGGGAGCTGTTTTTT,CATTYSGSNTGELFF
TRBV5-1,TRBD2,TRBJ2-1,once,TGCGCCAGCAGCTTGGATCTAGCGGTATACAATGAGCAGTTCTTC,CASSLDLAVYNEQFF
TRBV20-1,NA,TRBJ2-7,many,TGCAGTGCTAGAAGTGGGTTGACCTCTACTCACGAGCAGTACTTC,CSARSGLTSTHEQYF
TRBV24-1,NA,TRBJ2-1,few,TGTGCCACCAGTGATGCGAGCCCCAACCGAGAGGAGTACAATGAGCAGTTCTTC,CATSDASPNREEYNEQFF
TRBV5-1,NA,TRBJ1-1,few,TGCGCCAGCTTCTCTTTAGGAAGACAGCCGAACACTGAAGCTTTCTTT,CASFSLGRQPNTEAFF
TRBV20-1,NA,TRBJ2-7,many,TGCAGTGCTAGAGAGGACTACGAGCAGTACTTC,CSAREDYEQYF
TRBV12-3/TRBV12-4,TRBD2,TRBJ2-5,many,TGTGCCAGCAGTACCGGACTAGCGGGAGGGAAAGAGACCCAGTACTTC,CASSTGLAGGKETQYF
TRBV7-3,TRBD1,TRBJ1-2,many,TGTGCCAGCAGCTACGAGGGACAGCCATCCTATGGCTACACCTTC,CASSYEGQPSYGYTF
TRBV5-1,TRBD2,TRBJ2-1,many,TGCGCCAGCAGCTTGGATGCGGGACTAGCGGGGGCCTACAATGAGCAGTTCTTC,CASSLDAGLAGAYNEQFF
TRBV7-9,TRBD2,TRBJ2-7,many,TGTGCCAGCAGTTCGGCGGGAGGATACGAGCAGTACTTC,CASSSAGGYEQYF
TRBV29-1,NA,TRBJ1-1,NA,TGCAGCGTTGGGGCTACAGGGAACACTGAAGCTTTCTTT,CSVGATGNTEAFF
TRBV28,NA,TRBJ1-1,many,TGTGCCAGCAGACCCCCAGGGACGGTGAACACTGAAGCTTTCTTT,CASRPPGTVNTEAFF
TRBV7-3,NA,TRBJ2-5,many,TGTGCCAGCAGCACCCAGAGGGGTCAGGGGGAGACCCAGTACTTC,CASSTQRGQGETQYF
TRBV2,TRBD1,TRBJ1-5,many,TGTGCCAGCAGAGAAGGACAGGTTTCGGGTTATCAGCCCCAGCATTTT,CASREGQVSGYQPQHF
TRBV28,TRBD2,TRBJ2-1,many,TGTGCCAGCAGTTTACCTAGCGGGAGACATTATGAGCAGTTCTTC,CASSLPSGRHYEQFF
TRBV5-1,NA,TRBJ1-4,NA,TGTGCCAGCAGCCCGTGGCGGGCGGTGAATGAAAAACTGTTTTTT,CASSPWRAVNEKLFF
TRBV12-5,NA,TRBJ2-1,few,TGTGCTAGTGGATTAGCATACAATGAGCAGTTCTTC,CASGLAYNEQFF
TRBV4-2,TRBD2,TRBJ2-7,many,TGTGCCAGCAGCGGGACTAGTACCGAGCAGTACTTC,CASSGTSTEQYF
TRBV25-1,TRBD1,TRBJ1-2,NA,TGTGCCAGCAGTGAATATGGGGGACAGGGGCGAGGAGGCTACACCTTC,CASSEYGGQGRGGYTF
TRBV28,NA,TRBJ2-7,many,TGTGCCAGCAGTTTTGCGGAAATCAACTACGAGCAGTACTTC,CASSFAEINYEQYF
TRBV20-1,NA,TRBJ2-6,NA,TGCAGTGCCCCTGGGCTTGGCTCTGGGGCCAACGTCCTGACTTTC,CSAPGLGSGANVLTF
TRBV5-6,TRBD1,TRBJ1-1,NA,TGTGCCAGCAGCAAGGGGGCCCGGAACACTGAAGCTTTCTTT,CASSKGARNTEAFF
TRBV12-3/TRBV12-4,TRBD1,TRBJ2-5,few,TGTGCCAGCAACCCAACAGGGGGCGTTAGGGGAGAGACCCAGTACTTC,CASNPTGGVRGETQYF
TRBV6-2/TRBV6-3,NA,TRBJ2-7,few,TGTGCCAGCAATCAACTAGGCTACGAGCAGTACTTC,CASNQLGYEQYF
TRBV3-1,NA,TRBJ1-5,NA,TGTGCCAGCAGCGAACAGAGAAGCAATCAGCCCCAGCATTTT,CASSEQRSNQPQHF
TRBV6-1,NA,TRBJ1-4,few,TGTGCCAGCAGTGGGGCCGCAACTAATGAAAAACTGTTTTTT,CASSGAATNEKLFF
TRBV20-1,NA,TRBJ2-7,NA,TGCAGTGCCCCAAGTCCGTGGACCTACGAGCAGTACTTC,CSAPSPWTYEQYF
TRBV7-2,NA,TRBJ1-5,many,TGTGCCAGCAGCTTAGAAAAAAGGACAGATCAGCCCCAGCATTTT,CASSLEKRTDQPQHF
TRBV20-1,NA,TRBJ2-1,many,TGCAGTGCAGCCCAGTTCCAGGAATTCGATGAGCAGTTCTTC,CSAAQFQEFDEQFF
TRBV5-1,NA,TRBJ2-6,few,TGCGCCAGCAGCTTGGCGGGACTGCTCTCTGGGGCCAACGTCCTGACTTTC,CASSLAGLLSGANVLTF
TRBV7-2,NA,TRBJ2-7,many,TGTGCCAGCAGCCCCCGTCGGGGTAAGAACGAGCAGTACTTC,CASSPRRGKNEQYF
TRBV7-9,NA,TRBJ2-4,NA,TGTGCCAGCAGCTTAACCGTATCCAAAAACATTCAGTACTTC,CASSLTVSKNIQYF
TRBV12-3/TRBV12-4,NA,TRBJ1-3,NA,TGTGCCAGCAGTGACCGGCCTGGAAACACCATATATTTT,CASSDRPGNTIYF
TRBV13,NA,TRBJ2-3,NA,TGTGCCAGCAGCTCCCCCCTAGGGGCAGATACGCAGTATTTT,CASSSPLGADTQYF
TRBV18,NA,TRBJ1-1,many,TGTGCCAGCTCACCGAAACAAGAAGCTTTCTTT,CASSPKQEAFF
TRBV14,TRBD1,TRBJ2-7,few,TGTGCCAGCAGCCAACTTTTGGGACAGGGGGCTGGTGAGCAGTACTTC,CASSQLLGQGAGEQYF
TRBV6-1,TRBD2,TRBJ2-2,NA,TGTGCCAGCAGTTCCCTTCAGCTTCTAGCGGGAGCCGGGGAGCTGTTTTTT,CASSSLQLLAGAGELFF
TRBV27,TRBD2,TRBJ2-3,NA,TGTGCCAGCGGAGCCAGCGGGACTAGCACAGATACGCAGTATTTT,CASGASGTSTDTQYF
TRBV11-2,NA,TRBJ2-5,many,TGTGCCAGCAGCTTAGAGATAGGCAAGGGCGAGACCCAGTACTTC,CASSLEIGKGETQYF
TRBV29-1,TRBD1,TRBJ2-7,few,TGCAGCGTTAAAGGCCCCAGGACAGGGCGGTACGAGCAGTACTTC,CSVKGPRTGRYEQYF